This T cell receptor (beta chain) was recovered during a study of tumor T cells in aggressive B-cell lymphoma. The method was immunoSEQ multiplex PCR; TCRdb's version includes in-frame clones alone and lacks a portion of them. The sample holds some 2,700 clones; 85% are singletons and the top ten take roughly 15%. J was trimmed by 0 bases and V by 7 bases; bases with no gene match: 11. This CDR3 is 16 amino acids long. Germline values: CDR1 LNHDA, CDR2 SQIVND (reference sequence). The sequence came from an adult with diffuse large B cell lymphoma. Some clones in this sample may be carry-over from other donors' samples. The chain employs TRBV19 and TRBJ1-1; 7 nucleotides match TRBD1. Sequenced material: tumor tissue. The CDR3 region is CASTKGRTGLNTEAFF. The CDR3 nucleotides read TGTGCCAGTACCAAAGGGCGGACAGGATTGAACACTGAAGCTTTCTTT. The whole variable domain, remainder taken from reference TRBV19 and TRBJ1-1, is DGGITQSPKYLFRKEGQNVTLSCEQNLNHDAMYWYRQDPGQGLRLIYYSQIVNDFQKGDIAEGYSVSREKKESFPLTVTSAQKNPTAFYLCASTKGRTGLNTEAFFGQGTRLTVV.